This TCR beta chain originates from a study of human T cells and chemical hapten exposure. Turning to the study itself: Small volume differences among pooled libraries mainly caused per-sample TCR yield variation. General study findings and limits: There was no change with DPC sensitization in TCRs above 1 in 1000 frequency.

Study processing details: Individual samples carried between about 23,224 and 700,000 TCRs, with 95,638 as the median. A single record per CDR3 protein comes from TCRdb applying MiXCR to the 5' RACE reads. These V and J calls rely on TCRdb rather than the paper's analysis. The profile shows about 80,000 distinct CDR3 sequences, more than 7% of them singletons. The sample holds many counts of this clonotype. Its antigen is not identified. In germline, CDR1 is LNHNV, CDR2 YYDKDF (reference sequence). The CDR3 is 14 amino acids. With V trimmed by 3 bases and J by 4 bases, 5 bases remained unmatched. Unfractionated whole blood yielded total RNA.

This TCR derives from a male donor in good health. J is TRBJ1-2 and V is TRBV15; 7 positions match TRBD1. The CDR3 reads CATSRTGQRYGYTF. In nucleotides, the CDR3 is TGTGCCACCAGCAGGACGGGACAGCGCTATGGCTACACCTTC.